One and the same sample provided the 5 T cell receptor beta chains below, sequenced in a study of cytomegalovirus exposure and HLA in healthy donors. PCR was performed using 60 Vbeta and 13 Jbeta primers. Here immunoSEQ multiplex PCR was the method, and the copy in TCRdb shows in-frame clones only, minus some. Among 150,000 to 200,000 clones listed, around four fifths were seen once. Sequenced sample: PBMCs. The source is a man in his fifties in good health and CMV-seropositive.

This rearrangement joins TRBV6-5 to TRBJ1-4; D remains ambiguous. The CDR3 sequence is 14 residues long. Looked up from germline, CDR1 is MNHEY and CDR2 is SVGAGI. The ends were cut back, 3 bases at V and 5 bases at J, with 10 bases in the middle. CDR3 nucleotides: TGTGCCAGCAGTTATCATGCGGGGAATGAAAAACTGTTTTTT. Translating it yields CASSYHAGNEKLFF.

V is TRBV5-1 and J is TRBJ1-1, with 7 bases matching TRBD1. Germline V gene sequence: CDR1 SGHRS, CDR2 YFSETQ. J lost 5 bases, V lost 4 bases, and 8 bases had no gene match. The CDR3 totals 14 residues. CDR3 sequence (DNA): TGCGCCAGCAGCCCGTCGACAGGGTGGACTGAAGCTTTCTTT. Translation: CASSPSTGWTEAFF.

This chain connects TRBV9 to TRBJ2-2, with D perhaps matching TRBD2 (5 bases). CDR3 length equals 14 residues. Between the trimmed V and J ends, which lost 2 bases and 4 bases, there was a span of 9 bases. CDR1 and CDR2 (germline): SGDLS, YYNGEE. For the CDR3, the DNA is TGTGCCAGCAGCGTCCCTAGCCCCACCGGGGAGCTGTTTTTT. It yields the protein CASSVPSPTGELFF.

V is TRBV7-9 and J is TRBJ1-6, with 7 bases that match TRBD1. J gave up 10 bases and V 4 bases, and 7 bases lay outside the gene matches. Germline values: CDR1 SEHNR, CDR2 FQNEAQ (reference sequence). CDR3 length equals 14 residues. The CDR3 DNA follows: TGTGCCAGCAGCTCGACAGGGTACGGCTCACCCCTCCACTTT. Amino acids: CASSSTGYGSPLHF.

This clone was counted between two and nine times. This chain links TRBV25-1 with TRBJ1-1; TRBD1 might be the D (5 bases). Germline V gives CDR1 MGHDK, CDR2 SYGVNS. This CDR3 has 11 amino acids. V was cut by 11 bases and J by 5 bases, with 12 bases left in between. CDR3 in DNA: TGTGCCGCGGGGGTGGGTACTGAAGCTTTCTTT. Amino acids: CAAGVGTEAFF.